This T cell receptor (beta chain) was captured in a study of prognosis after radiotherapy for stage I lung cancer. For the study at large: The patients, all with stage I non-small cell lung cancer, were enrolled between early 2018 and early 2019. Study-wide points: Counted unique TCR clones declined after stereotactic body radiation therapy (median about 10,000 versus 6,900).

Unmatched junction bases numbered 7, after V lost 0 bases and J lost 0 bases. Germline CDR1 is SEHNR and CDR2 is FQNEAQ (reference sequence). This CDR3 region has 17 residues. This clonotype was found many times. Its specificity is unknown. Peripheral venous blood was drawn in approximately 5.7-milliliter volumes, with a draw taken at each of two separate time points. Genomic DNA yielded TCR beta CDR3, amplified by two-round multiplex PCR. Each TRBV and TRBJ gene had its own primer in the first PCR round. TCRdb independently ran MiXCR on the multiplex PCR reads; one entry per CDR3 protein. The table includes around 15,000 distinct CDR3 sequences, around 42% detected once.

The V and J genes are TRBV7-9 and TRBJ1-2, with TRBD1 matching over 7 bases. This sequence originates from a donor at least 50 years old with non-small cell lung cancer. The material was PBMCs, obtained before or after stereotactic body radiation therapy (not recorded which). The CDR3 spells CASSLAILGQTNYGYTF. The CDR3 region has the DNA TGTGCCAGCAGCTTAGCGATATTGGGACAGACTAACTATGGCTACACCTTC. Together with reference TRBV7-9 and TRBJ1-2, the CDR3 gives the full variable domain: DTGVSQNPRHKITKRGQNVTFRCDPISEHNRLYWYRQTLGQGPEFLTYFQNEAQLEKSRLLSDRFSAERPKGSFSTLEIQRTEQGDSAMYLCASSLAILGQTNYGYTFGSGTRLTVV.